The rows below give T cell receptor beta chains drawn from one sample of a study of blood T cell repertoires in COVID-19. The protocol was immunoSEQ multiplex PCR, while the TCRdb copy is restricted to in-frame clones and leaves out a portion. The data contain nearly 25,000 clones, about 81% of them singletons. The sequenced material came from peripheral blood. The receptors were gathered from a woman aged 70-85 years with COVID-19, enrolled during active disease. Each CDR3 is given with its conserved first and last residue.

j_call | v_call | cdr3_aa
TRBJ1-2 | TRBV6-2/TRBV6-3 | CASSYVGDGYTF
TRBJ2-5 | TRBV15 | CATSSSGGTQETQYF
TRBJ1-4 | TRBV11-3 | CASSSKRQGHNEKLFF
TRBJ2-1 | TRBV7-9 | CASSPRTAANLNEQFF
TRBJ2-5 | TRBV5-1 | CASSARLAGARETQYF
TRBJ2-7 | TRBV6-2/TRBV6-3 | CASSRLALTYEQYF
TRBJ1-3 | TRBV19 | CATRRGESLSGNTIYF
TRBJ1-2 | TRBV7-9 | CASSLEDRSHGYTF
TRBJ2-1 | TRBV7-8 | CASSVAGGPREQFF
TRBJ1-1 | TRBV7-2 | CASSLTGLGNTEAFF
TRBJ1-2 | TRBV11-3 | CASSLGPAGTNYGYTF
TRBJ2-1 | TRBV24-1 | CATSDPTSGRDNEQFF
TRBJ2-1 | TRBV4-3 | CASSQELSGITYNEQFF
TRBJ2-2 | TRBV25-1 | CASSEYGSGSATGELFF
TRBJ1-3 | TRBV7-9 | CASSAKDRGSGNTIYF
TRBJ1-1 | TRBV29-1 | CSVTGQGNAFF
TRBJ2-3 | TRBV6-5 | CASSYVVGSPTDTQYF